The rows below give T cell receptor beta chains drawn from one sample of a study of a mutant IDH1 vaccine in newly diagnosed glioma. The repertoire was sequenced with immunoSEQ multiplex PCR; TCRdb's copy has only in-frame clones and lacks some. The sample lists 60,000 to 70,000 clones, 80% to 85% occurring once. These receptors lack a known antigen. The sample was PBMCs, taken from a glioma patient whose treatment included an IDH1 peptide vaccine. These receptors all come from a man aged 25-45 years with glioma. Each CDR3 is given with its conserved first and last residue. The listing skips clone size in some rows; elsewhere it reads once, few, many or a size class.

clone size,J gene,V gene,CDR3 protein
NA,TRBJ1-2,TRBV7-8,CASSLGDRDYTF
NA,TRBJ1-1,TRBV5-4,CASSLSGDWTEAFF
NA,TRBJ2-7,TRBV5-4,CASSKQSQSPYEQYF
NA,TRBJ2-2,TRBV11-2,CASSLGQNTGELFF
NA,TRBJ1-2,TRBV15,CATSRAFQTGQGARNYGYTF
NA,TRBJ1-5,TRBV2,CASSWDSNQPQHF
NA,TRBJ1-5,TRBV4-2,CASSQKDSGNQPQHF
NA,TRBJ2-3,TRBV4-1,CASSQPSTRPDTQYF
NA,TRBJ1-1,TRBV28,CASSPSGFMNTEAFF
NA,TRBJ2-7,TRBV7-9,CASSLAPGAPRINEQYF
NA,TRBJ2-1,TRBV27,CASSKQGKQFF
NA,TRBJ2-2,TRBV25-1,CASSRFPGDTGELFF
few,TRBJ2-7,TRBV28,CASSLYEVQYF
once,TRBJ1-2,TRBV6-5,CASSKTTGSGYTF
NA,TRBJ2-7,TRBV7-2,CASSLVRGQRYEQYF
NA,TRBJ1-3,TRBV4-1,CASSQGLVDSGNTIYF
once,TRBJ2-7,TRBV2,CASRRQGAREQYF
few,TRBJ1-5,TRBV30,CAWGHGDNQPQHF